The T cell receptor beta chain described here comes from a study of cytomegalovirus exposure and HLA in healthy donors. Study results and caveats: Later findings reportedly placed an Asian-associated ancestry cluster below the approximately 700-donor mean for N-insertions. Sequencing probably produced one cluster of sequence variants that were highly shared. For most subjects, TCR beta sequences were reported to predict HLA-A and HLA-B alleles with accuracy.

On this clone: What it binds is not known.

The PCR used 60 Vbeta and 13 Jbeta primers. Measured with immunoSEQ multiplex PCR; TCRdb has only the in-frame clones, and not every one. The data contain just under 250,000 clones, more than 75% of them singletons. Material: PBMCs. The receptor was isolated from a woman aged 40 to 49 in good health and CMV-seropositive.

The CDR3, as DNA: TGTGCCAGCAGCTTCAGAACATCTTGGGACTCGAACGAGCAGTACTTC. Translated, it gives CASSFRTSWDSNEQYF. J is TRBJ2-7 and V is TRBV7-2, with TRBD2 as a possible D gene (6 bases). CDR1 SGHTA and CDR2 FQGNSA come from the germline V gene. V was clipped by 3 bases and J by 5 bases, with 20 bases between them. The CDR3 sequence is 16 residues long.